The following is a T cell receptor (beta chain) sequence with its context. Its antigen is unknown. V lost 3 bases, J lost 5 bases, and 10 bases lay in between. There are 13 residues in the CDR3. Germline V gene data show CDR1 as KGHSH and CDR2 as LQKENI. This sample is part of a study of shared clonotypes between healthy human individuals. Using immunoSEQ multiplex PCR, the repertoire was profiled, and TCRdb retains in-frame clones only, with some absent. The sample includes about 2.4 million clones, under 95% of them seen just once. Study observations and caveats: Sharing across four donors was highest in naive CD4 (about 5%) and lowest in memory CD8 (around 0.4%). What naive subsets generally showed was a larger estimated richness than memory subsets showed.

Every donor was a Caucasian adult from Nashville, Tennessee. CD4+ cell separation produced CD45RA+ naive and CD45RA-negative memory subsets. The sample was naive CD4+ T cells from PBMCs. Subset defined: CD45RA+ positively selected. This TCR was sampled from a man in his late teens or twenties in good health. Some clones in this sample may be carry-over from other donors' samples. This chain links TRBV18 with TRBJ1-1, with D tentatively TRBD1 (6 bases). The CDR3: CASSPGTTTEAFF. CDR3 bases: TGTGCCAGCTCACCTGGGACAACGACTGAAGCTTTCTTT. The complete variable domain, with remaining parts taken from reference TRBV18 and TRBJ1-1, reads NAGVMQNPRHLVRRRGQEARLRCSPMKGHSHVYWYRQLPEEGLKFMVYLQKENIIDESGMPKERFSAEFPKEGPSILRIQQVVRGDSAAYFCASSPGTTTEAFFGQGTRLTVV.